The next 2 T cell receptor beta chains were all read from a single sample in a study of PD-1 blockade in classical Hodgkin lymphoma. The repertoire was sequenced with immunoSEQ multiplex PCR; TCRdb's copy has only in-frame clones and lacks some. The table lists about 34,000 clones, less than 85% of them singletons, with roughly 16% in the top ten. Brentuximab vedotin exposure varied, and every patient relapsed after autologous stem cell transplantation. This material consisted of peripheral blood mononuclear cells (PBMCs), taken before the second cycle of nivolumab. The receptors come from a human donor with classical Hodgkin lymphoma.

J is TRBJ2-5 and V is TRBV9, with D uncertain. Germline V gene data show CDR1 as SGDLS and CDR2 as YYNGEE. The CDR3 sequence is 14 residues long. The V and J ends lost 2 bases and 9 bases respectively, with 17 bases between them. The CDR3 sequence: CASSVTVEWVAQYF. CDR3 coding DNA: TGTGCCAGCAGCGTCACAGTGGAGTGGGTGGCCCAGTACTTC.

This chain joins TRBV7-2 and TRBJ2-2, with 7 bases lining up with TRBD1. With V trimmed by 4 bases and J by 7 bases, 12 bases remained unmatched. Germline assignment: CDR1 SGHTA and CDR2 FQGNSA. This CDR3 contains 16 residues. CDR3 bases: TGTGCCAGCAGCTCCCAAGGGGGACAGAGCTTCGGGGAGCTGTTTTTT. Amino acids: CASSSQGGQSFGELFF.